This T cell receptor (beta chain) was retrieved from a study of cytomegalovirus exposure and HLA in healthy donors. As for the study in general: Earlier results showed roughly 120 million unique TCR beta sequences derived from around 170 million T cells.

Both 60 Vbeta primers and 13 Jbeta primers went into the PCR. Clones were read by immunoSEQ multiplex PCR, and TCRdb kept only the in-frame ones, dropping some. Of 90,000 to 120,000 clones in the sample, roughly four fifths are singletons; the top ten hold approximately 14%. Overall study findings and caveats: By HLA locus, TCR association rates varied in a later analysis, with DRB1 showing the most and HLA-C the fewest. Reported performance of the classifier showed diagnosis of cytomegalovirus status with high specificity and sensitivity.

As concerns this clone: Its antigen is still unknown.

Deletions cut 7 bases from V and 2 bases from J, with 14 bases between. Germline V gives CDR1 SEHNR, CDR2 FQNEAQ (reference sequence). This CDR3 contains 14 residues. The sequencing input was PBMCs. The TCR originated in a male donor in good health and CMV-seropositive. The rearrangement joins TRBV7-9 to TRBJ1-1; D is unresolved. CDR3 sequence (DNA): TGTGCCAGCACCCCTTGGAGGCCCAACACTGAAGCTTTCTTT. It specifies CASTPWRPNTEAFF.